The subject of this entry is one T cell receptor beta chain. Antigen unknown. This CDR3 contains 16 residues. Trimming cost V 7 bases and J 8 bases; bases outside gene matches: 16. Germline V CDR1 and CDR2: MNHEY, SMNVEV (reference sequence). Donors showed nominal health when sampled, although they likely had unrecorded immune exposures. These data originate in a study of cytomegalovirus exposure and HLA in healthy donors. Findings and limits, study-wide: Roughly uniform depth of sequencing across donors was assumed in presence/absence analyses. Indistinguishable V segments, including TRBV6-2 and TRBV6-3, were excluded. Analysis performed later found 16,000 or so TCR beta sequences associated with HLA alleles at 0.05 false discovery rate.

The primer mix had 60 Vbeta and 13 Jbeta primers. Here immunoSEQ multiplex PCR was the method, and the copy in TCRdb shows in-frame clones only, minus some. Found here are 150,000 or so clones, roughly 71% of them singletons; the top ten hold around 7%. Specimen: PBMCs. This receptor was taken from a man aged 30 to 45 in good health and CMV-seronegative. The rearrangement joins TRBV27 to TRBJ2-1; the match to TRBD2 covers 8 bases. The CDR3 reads CASIPRIEAGADEQFF. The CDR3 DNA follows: TGTGCCAGCATCCCAAGGATTGAAGCGGGAGCTGATGAGCAGTTCTTC.